Here is one TCR beta chain with its context. The antigen is unknown. This specimen belongs to a study of cytomegalovirus exposure and HLA in healthy donors. Study-level results: HLA-A and HLA-B allele assignments for most subjects were reportedly predicted accurately using TCR beta sequences.

The V end lost 3 bases, the J end lost 1 base, and 4 bases lay between the germline ends. The CDR3 loop spans 12 amino acids. Germline V gene data show CDR1 as GTSNPN and CDR2 as SVGIG (reference sequence). The PCR used 60 Vbeta and 13 Jbeta primers. The protocol was immunoSEQ multiplex PCR, while the TCRdb copy is restricted to in-frame clones and leaves out a portion. The sample holds 150,000 to 160,000 clones, approximately 81% seen once. The clonotype comes from a woman aged 18-30 years in good health and CMV-seronegative. The gene calls are TRBV30 and TRBJ2-4; D ambiguous. Material for sequencing was PBMCs. The CDR3 DNA sequence: TGTGCCTGGAGGAGTGCCAAAAACATTCAGTACTTC. Protein sequence: CAWRSAKNIQYF.